Each of the 2 T cell receptor beta chains below was sequenced from the same sample in a study of blood T cells in healthy people across ages. The authors ran a second PCR of about 6 to 11 cycles using a sample-barcoded 5' primer and a J-beta primer mix. TCRdb reprocessed the 5' RACE reads via MiXCR and lists one record per CDR3 protein. Counted here are around 790,000 distinct CDR3 sequences, around 42% occurring once; the ten biggest clones make up under 20%. Sequences were obtained from blood. The receptors here all came from a man aged 55 to 70 in good health.

This chain links TRBV6-2 or TRBV6-3 with TRBJ1-1; possible D gene TRBD1, 6 bases. The CDR3 has 16 residues. Germline V gene sequence: CDR1 MNHEY, CDR2 SVGEGT. V was shortened by 1 base and J by 1 base, with 13 bases between the two germline ends. The CDR3 spells CASSYFTGRQNTEAFF. CDR3 DNA sequence: TGTGCCAGCAGTTACTTTACAGGGAGGCAGAACACTGAAGCTTTCTTT.

A few counts support this clonotype. V is TRBV6-1 and J is TRBJ1-2; no clear D gene. The V gene lost 0 bases and the J gene lost 3 bases, with 11 bases spanning the gap. Germline V gene lookup returns CDR1 MNHNS and CDR2 SASEGT. The CDR3 has 15 amino acids. The CDR3 sequence is CASSEAESTYYGYTF. The CDR3 DNA sequence: TGTGCCAGCAGTGAAGCAGAGAGTACATACTATGGCTACACCTTC.